The rows below give T cell receptor beta chains drawn from one sample of a study of blood T cell repertoires in COVID-19. The table came from immunoSEQ multiplex PCR; TCRdb's copy has only in-frame clones and leaves some out. The sample contains about 49,000 clones, about 70% of which appear only once. Sequenced sample: peripheral blood. The origin of the receptors is a woman in her 70s with acute or convalescent COVID-19. Each CDR3 is given with its conserved first and last residue. D genes are given only for firm matches. Rows may omit the clone size; those that give it use once, few, many or a size class.

v_gene,abundance,j_gene,d_gene,CDR3aa,CDR3nt
TRBV6-5,once,TRBJ2-5,TRBD2,CASSRGLAGETQYF,TGTGCCAGCAGCCGGGGACTAGCGGGAGAGACCCAGTACTTC
TRBV4-1,.,TRBJ1-3,TRBD1,CASSQGRQGVSGNTIYF,TGCGCCAGCAGCCAAGGTCGGCAGGGGGTTTCGGGAAACACCATATATTTT
TRBV7-9,few,TRBJ1-1,.,CASSPSMGSRLRTEAFF,TGTGCCAGCAGCCCCTCCATGGGGAGTCGGCTGAGGACTGAAGCTTTCTTT
TRBV4-1,.,TRBJ2-7,TRBD2,CASSQGGGSYEQYF,TGCGCCAGCAGCCAAGGGGGGGGGAGCTACGAGCAGTACTTC
TRBV19,.,TRBJ1-5,.,CASSPGSNQPQHF,TGTGCCAGTAGCCCAGGGAGCAATCAGCCCCAGCATTTT
TRBV9,.,TRBJ2-7,.,CASSPPGHPYEQYF,TGTGCCAGCAGCCCCCCGGGTCACCCCTACGAGCAGTACTTC
TRBV24-1,.,TRBJ1-2,.,CATSDVAQGFGYTF,TGTGCCACCAGTGATGTCGCTCAGGGATTTGGCTACACCTTC
TRBV5-1,.,TRBJ1-1,.,CASSYGQPLGNTEAFF,TGCGCCAGCAGCTACGGACAGCCCCTAGGGAACACTGAAGCTTTCTTT
TRBV2,few,TRBJ2-1,.,CASTPQGTRYNEQFF,TGTGCCAGCACCCCCCAGGGGACGAGATACAATGAGCAGTTCTTC
TRBV10-1,.,TRBJ2-7,TRBD2,CASSEAKREAEQYF,TGCGCCAGCAGTGAGGCTAAGCGGGAGGCCGAGCAGTACTTC
TRBV10-3,few,TRBJ2-6,TRBD1,CAISELGQGVFSGANVLTF,TGTGCCATCAGTGAGTTGGGACAGGGAGTATTTTCTGGGGCCAACGTCCTGACTTTC
TRBV28,few,TRBJ1-2,.,CASSFPFGYTF,TGTGCCAGCAGTTTCCCCTTCGGCTACACCTTC
TRBV5-1,.,TRBJ2-7,.,CASNPPGHFYEQYF,TGCGCCAGCAATCCCCCGGGACATTTCTACGAGCAGTACTTC
TRBV5-1,.,TRBJ1-4,.,CASSLGNRDEKLFF,TGCGCCAGCAGCTTGGGAAACAGGGATGAAAAACTGTTTTTT
TRBV3-1/TRBV3-2,few,TRBJ1-1,TRBD1,CASSGQVNTEAFF,TGTGCCAGCAGCGGACAGGTGAACACTGAAGCTTTCTTT
TRBV2,.,TRBJ2-7,TRBD1,CASSPPTGASYEQYF,TGTGCCAGCAGCCCCCCGACAGGGGCCAGCTACGAGCAGTACTTC
TRBV27,.,TRBJ2-1,TRBD2,CASSLLDSSGRGLFNEQFF,TGTGCCAGCAGTTTACTCGACAGTAGCGGGAGGGGGCTTTTCAATGAGCAGTTCTTC
TRBV11-1,.,TRBJ2-5,.,CASSLQVKETQYF,TGTGCCAGCAGCCTGCAGGTTAAAGAGACCCAGTACTTC
TRBV3-1/TRBV3-2,.,TRBJ2-7,TRBD2,CASSQGGEAGVEQYF,TGTGCCAGCAGCCAAGGGGGCGAAGCGGGAGTCGAGCAGTACTTC
TRBV10-3,.,TRBJ2-1,.,CATEGGNYNEQFF,TGTGCCACCGAGGGGGGGAACTACAATGAGCAGTTCTTC